A single sample gave rise to the 23 T cell receptor beta chains below, sequenced in a study of OX40 agonist ivuxolimab in advanced cancers. Measured with immunoSEQ multiplex PCR; TCRdb has only the in-frame clones, and not every one. The sample includes approximately 15,000 clones, about 80% of them seen just once. The material was CD4+ or CD8+ T cells sorted from blood, obtained in a trial of the OX40 agonist ivuxolimab. The receptors were sampled from an adult with an advanced solid tumor such as melanoma, head and neck, liver or kidney cancer.

This clone came up once. The chain recombines TRBV28 with TRBJ1-2, with TRBD1 matching over 11 bases. Looked up from germline, CDR1 is MDHEN and CDR2 is SYDVKM. The CDR3 totals 14 residues. Germline trimming cut 5 bases from V and 5 bases from J; bases unmatched to any gene: 4. The CDR3 loop reads CASSVRDRGYGYTF. CDR3 in DNA: TGTGCCAGCAGTGTCAGGGACAGGGGGTATGGCTACACCTTC.

The chain joins TRBV2 to TRBJ1-2; TRBD1 might be the D (5 bases). CDR1 and CDR2 (germline): SNHLY, FYNNEI. Trimming left V 10 bases short and J 4 bases short, with 13 bases between. The CDR3 sequence is 12 residues long. CDR3 sequence reads: CAIWRRVYGYTF. The CDR3 region has the DNA TGTGCCATCTGGCGCAGGGTCTATGGCTACACCTTC. The variable domain in full, completed from reference TRBV2 and TRBJ1-2, reads EPEVTQTPSHQVTQMGQEVILRCVPISNHLYFYWYRQILGQKVEFLVSFYNNEISEKSEIFDDQFSVERPDGSNFTLKIRSTKLEDSAMYFCAIWRRVYGYTFGSGTRLTVV.

By share of the sample, this clone is medium-sized. The V gene is TRBV28, the J gene TRBJ2-2; 7 nucleotides align to TRBD1. V lost 4 bases and J lost 8; bases outside the gene matches: 4. The CDR3 covers 13 residues. The germline gives CDR1 MDHEN, CDR2 SYDVKM. CDR3 in amino acids: CASSSAGGGELFF. DNA for the CDR3: TGTGCCAGCAGTTCGGCAGGGGGTGGGGAGCTGTTTTTT.

This chain uses TRBV15 with TRBJ2-1; no firm D call. The CDR3 runs 14 residues. Trimming pared 3 bases from V and 12 bases from J, leaving 18 bases between. From germline, CDR1 is LNHNV and CDR2 YYDKDF (reference sequence). In DNA form, the CDR3 reads TGTGCCACCAGCAGTACCCAGACTCTGGCAGGGCAGTTCTTC. Amino acid sequence: CATSSTQTLAGQFF.

The chain has TRBV27 and TRBJ2-5; D tentatively reads TRBD1 or TRBD2 (5 bases each). CDR1 and CDR2 from the germline V gene are MNHEY and SMNVEV (reference sequence). V shed 5 bases and J shed 4 bases, with 11 bases lying between them. The CDR3 has 13 residues. CDR3 bases: TGTGCCAGCAGTCCAGGGACCGGAGAGACCCAGTACTTC. Translated, it gives CASSPGTGETQYF.

This sequence joins TRBV9 and TRBJ1-2, with 11 bases matching TRBD1. V shed 3 bases, J shed 3 bases, and the junction held 4 bases outside the gene matches. Germline values: CDR1 SGDLS, CDR2 YYNGEE. This CDR3 contains 15 residues. CDR3 nucleotides: TGTGCCAGCAGCGCCCCGGGACAGGGGGACTATGGCTACACCTTC. It translates to CASSAPGQGDYGYTF.

This clone was seen a few times. The chain couples TRBV11-2 to TRBJ1-1, with TRBD1 as a possible D gene (6 bases). Germline assignment: CDR1 SGHAT and CDR2 FQNNGV. Trimming stripped 4 bases from V and 0 bases from J, with 15 bases between. The CDR3 has 16 residues. Written as DNA, the CDR3 is TGTGCCAGCAGCTCCGTAGGAAGGACAGTGAACACTGAAGCTTTCTTT. Protein product: CASSSVGRTVNTEAFF.

The J gene is TRBJ2-7, the V gene TRBV6-6, with D unclear. CDR1 is MNHNY and CDR2 is SVGAGI in the germline V gene (reference sequence). The CDR3 is made up of 12 amino acids. V gave up 0 bases and J gave up 5 bases, with 5 bases separating them. DNA of the CDR3: TGTGCCAGCAGTTACTCGGGTCACGAGCAGTACTTC. Translation: CASSYSGHEQYF.

This sequence joins TRBV7-9 and TRBJ1-5, with D perhaps TRBD1 (5 bases). The germline V gene encodes CDR1 SEHNR and CDR2 FQNEAQ (reference sequence). CDR3 length: 13 residues. Trimming shortened V by 11 bases and J by 2 bases, and 13 bases separated the two germline ends. CDR3 residues: CASRGDGNQPQHF. The CDR3 region has the DNA TGTGCCTCCAGAGGGGATGGCAATCAGCCCCAGCATTTT.

With regard to this clone: A read error may account for a junction end that differs from germline. The chain employs TRBV14 and TRBJ1-2; 7 positions agree with TRBD1. The germline V gene has CDR1 SGHDN and CDR2 FVKESK. This CDR3 spans 14 amino acids. CDR3 loop: CASSQGTGVYDYTF. CDR3 in DNA: TGTGCCAGCAGCCAAGGGACAGGCGTATATGACTACACCTTC.

This chain connects TRBV28 to TRBJ1-1, with D unresolved. The CDR3 loop spans 15 amino acids. V was clipped by 2 bases and J by 0 bases, with 10 bases between them. CDR1 and CDR2 from the germline V gene are MDHEN and SYDVKM. The CDR3 region is CASSLNRRMNTEAFF. The CDR3 DNA reads TGTGCCAGCAGTTTAAACAGAAGGATGAACACTGAAGCTTTCTTT.

The chain carries TRBV11-2 and TRBJ2-5, with D unresolved. Trimming left V 3 bases short and J 5 bases short, with 4 bases between. In germline, CDR1 is SGHAT, CDR2 FQNNGV. The CDR3 sequence is 11 residues long. This chain's CDR3 is CASSLGETQYF. The CDR3 DNA follows: TGTGCCAGCAGCTTGGGTGAGACCCAGTACTTC.

The V and J genes are TRBV9 and TRBJ1-1; D gene ambiguous. Trimming removed 1 base from V and 11 bases from J, with 18 bases in between. The CDR3 is made up of 14 amino acids. CDR1 and CDR2 from the germline V gene are SGDLS and YYNGEE. CDR3 coding DNA: TGTGCCAGCAGCGTATTCGGTACCGAGGACGAGGCTTTCTTT. Its translation is CASSVFGTEDEAFF.

This chain connects TRBV18 to TRBJ1-2, with a weak D call TRBD1 (6 bases). This CDR3 has 15 amino acids. Deletions cut 3 bases from V and 1 base from J, with 12 bases between. CDR1 is KGHSH and CDR2 is LQKENI in the germline V gene. The chain's CDR3 is CASSPPDRINYGYTF. CDR3 nucleotide sequence: TGTGCCAGCTCACCTCCGGACAGAATTAACTATGGCTACACCTTC.

The chain is built from TRBV7-9 and TRBJ1-1; no definite D call. Per germline, CDR1 SEHNR and CDR2 FQNEAQ (reference sequence). The CDR3 length is 13 residues. V lost 0 bases to trimming and J lost 8 bases, with 10 bases between them. The CDR3 DNA follows: TGTGCCAGCAGCTTAGCCCCGGACGTGGAAGCTTTCTTT. Protein: CASSLAPDVEAFF.

This chain uses TRBV14 with TRBJ1-1, with no clear D. The CDR3 has 14 residues. V lost 0 bases and J lost 0, with 5 bases in between. CDR1 and CDR2 (germline): SGHDN, FVKESK. The CDR3 protein is CASSQDRVNTEAFF. In nucleotides, the CDR3 is TGTGCCAGCAGCCAAGATCGGGTGAACACTGAAGCTTTCTTT.

As regards this clone: An end of the junction does not agree with germline; a read error may underlie this. The CDR3 region is CASSLMGLSNAEAFF. The CDR3 region has the DNA TGTGCCAGCAGCTTGATGGGACTCTCGAACGCTGAAGCTTTCTTT. The rearrangement joins TRBV13 to TRBJ1-1; the D gene is possibly TRBD1 (5 bases). Per the germline V gene, CDR1 is PRHDT and CDR2 is FYEKMQ (reference sequence). The CDR3 sequence is 15 residues long.

This clone has more than one count but fewer than ten. The chain combines TRBV27 with TRBJ2-3, with a weak D call TRBD2 (6 bases). The CDR3 is made up of 13 amino acids. Trimming stripped 0 bases from V and 10 bases from J, with 11 bases between. Per germline, CDR1 MNHEY and CDR2 SMNVEV (reference sequence). The CDR3 DNA sequence: TGTGCCAGCAGTTTATCGACTAGAGGGGCGCAGTATTTT. Translated, it gives CASSLSTRGAQYF.

DNA for the CDR3: TGTGCCAGCAGCCAAGTCGACCTTACAGGGAACTATGGCTACACCTTC. Encoded protein: CASSQVDLTGNYGYTF. The chain recombines TRBV4-2 with TRBJ1-2; D perhaps matches TRBD1 (6 bases). The germline CDR1 and CDR2 sequences are LGHNA and YNFKEQ. Trimming left V 1 base short and J 2 bases short, with 14 bases between. This CDR3 has 16 amino acids.

The CDR3 protein is CASSAFRRGEQFF. In DNA form, the CDR3 reads TGTGCCAGCAGCGCCTTCCGGAGGGGGGAGCAGTTCTTC. V is TRBV9 and J is TRBJ2-1, with D perhaps being TRBD1 or TRBD2 (6 bases each). V lost 3 bases and J 10 bases, leaving 14 bases between the germline ends. The CDR3 extends over 13 amino acids. Germline loops: CDR1 SGDLS, CDR2 YYNGEE. Drawing the rest from reference TRBV9 and TRBJ2-1, the complete variable domain is DSGVTQTPKHLITATGQRVTLRCSPRSGDLSVYWYQQSLDQGLQFLIQYYNGEERAKGNILERFSAQQFPDLHSELNLSSLELGDSALYFCASSAFRRGEQFFGPGTRLTVL.

The chain uses TRBV10-3 and TRBJ1-1; weak D call: TRBD1 (5 bases). Trimming pared 0 bases from V and 0 bases from J, leaving 14 bases between. The CDR3 runs to 17 residues. Germline values: CDR1 ENHRY, CDR2 SYGVKD. The DNA of the CDR3 is TGTGCCATCAGTGAGTCCTATCCGACAGAGGTGAACACTGAAGCTTTCTTT. Translated: CAISESYPTEVNTEAFF.

The rearrangement joins TRBV7-9 to TRBJ1-2; the match to TRBD1 covers 7 bases. J was trimmed by 1 base and V by 5 bases; bases with no gene match: 13. CDR1 and CDR2 (germline): SEHNR, FQNEAQ (reference sequence). The CDR3 contains 17 residues. The CDR3 here is CASSDPVQGEFNYGYTF. The CDR3 DNA is TGTGCCAGCAGCGATCCGGTTCAGGGGGAATTTAACTATGGCTACACCTTC. Looking up the rest from reference TRBV7-9 and TRBJ1-2 gives the full variable domain: DTGVSQNPRHKITKRGQNVTFRCDPISEHNRLYWYRQTLGQGPEFLTYFQNEAQLEKSRLLSDRFSAERPKGSFSTLEIQRTEQGDSAMYLCASSDPVQGEFNYGYTFGSGTRLTVV.

The chain joins TRBV6-5 to TRBJ1-1; D call uncertain. This CDR3 spans 14 amino acids. The V gene lost 2 bases and the J gene lost 6 bases, with 13 bases spanning the gap. Per germline, CDR1 MNHEY and CDR2 SVGAGI. DNA for the CDR3: TGTGCCAGCAGTTACCAGACTAACACAGCTGAAGCTTTCTTT. It is translated as CASSYQTNTAEAFF.